One and the same sample provided the 24 T cell receptor beta chains below, sequenced in a study of blood T cell repertoires in COVID-19. Sequencing used immunoSEQ multiplex PCR; TCRdb keeps in-frame clones, though not all of them. The sample records 490,000 or so clones, approximately 86% being singletons. The sequencing sample was made of PBMCs or T cells enriched from blood (not recorded which). These receptors came from a woman in her sixties or seventies who had recovered from COVID-19.

The chain links TRBV6-5 to TRBJ2-1; D might be TRBD2 (6 bases). V was pared by 9 bases and J by 0 bases, with 12 bases between. CDR1 MNHEY and CDR2 SVGAGI come from the germline V gene. The CDR3 has 14 residues. CDR3: CASNRLGSYNEQFF. In nucleotides, the CDR3 is TGTGCCAGTAACCGACTAGGCTCCTACAATGAGCAGTTCTTC.

V gene TRBV6-5 combines with J gene TRBJ1-5; 8 positions match TRBD1. V shed 2 bases and J 6 bases; nucleotides not matched to a gene: 3. Germline V CDR1 and CDR2: MNHEY, SVGAGI. The CDR3 has 14 amino acids. CDR3 in DNA: TGTGCCAGCAGTTACCATACAGGGGGTCAGCCCCAGCATTTT. This encodes CASSYHTGGQPQHF.

V gene TRBV27 combines with J gene TRBJ1-1; weak D call: TRBD1 (5 bases). CDR1 is MNHEY and CDR2 is SMNVEV in the germline V gene (reference sequence). The germline V and J ends were trimmed by 8 bases and 0 bases, with 16 bases remaining between them. CDR3 length equals 15 residues. DNA of the CDR3: TGTGCCAGCTCCGGGGTAGGAGGGGTGAACACTGAAGCTTTCTTT. This encodes CASSGVGGVNTEAFF.

The chain carries TRBV3-1 (or the pseudogene TRBV3-2) and TRBJ2-1; the match to TRBD2 covers 11 bases. This CDR3 spans 16 amino acids. CDR1 and CDR2 from the germline V gene are LGHDT and YNNKEL (reference sequence). J lost 4 bases, V lost 1 base, and 3 bases had no gene match. The CDR3 region is CASSQGLAGRYNEQFF. CDR3 in DNA: TGTGCCAGCAGCCAAGGACTAGCGGGGAGGTACAATGAGCAGTTCTTC.

The rearrangement joins TRBV5-6 to TRBJ1-2; D is unresolved. The V end was cut by 4 bases, the J end by 5 bases, with 15 bases between. CDR3 length: 14 residues. The germline gives CDR1 SGHDT, CDR2 YYEEEE. The CDR3 nucleotides read TGTGCCAGCAGCCCCGTTAGCGTAGAGTATGGCTACACCTTC. Translated: CASSPVSVEYGYTF.

The rearrangement joins TRBV19 to TRBJ1-5, with 9 bases identical to TRBD1. The length of the CDR3 is 14 residues. The germline gives CDR1 LNHDA, CDR2 SQIVND (reference sequence). V trimming: 5 bases; J trimming: 2 bases; junction bases outside the gene matches: 1. The CDR3 region is CASSWTGGNQPQHF. CDR3 coding DNA: TGTGCCAGTAGTTGGACAGGGGGCAATCAGCCCCAGCATTTT.

The rearrangement joins TRBV29-1 to TRBJ2-3, with D perhaps matching TRBD1 (6 bases). Deletions cut 5 bases from V and 5 bases from J, with 17 bases between. This CDR3 contains 14 residues. The germline V gene has CDR1 SQVTM and CDR2 ANQGSEA. CDR3 loop: CSVIIGRGRDTQYF. CDR3 nucleotides: TGCAGCGTTATAATAGGCAGGGGCCGAGATACGCAGTATTTT.

This clone was picked up a small number of times. The chain employs TRBV10-3 and TRBJ1-5, with D perhaps TRBD1 (6 bases). Germline V gene sequence: CDR1 ENHRY, CDR2 SYGVKD. CDR3 length equals 13 residues. V was shortened by 5 bases and J by 5 bases, with 10 bases between the two germline ends. CDR3 nucleotide sequence: TGTGCCATCAGTACACAGGGAGATCAGCCCCAGCATTTT. It specifies CAISTQGDQPQHF.

The chain recombines TRBV7-2 with TRBJ1-2; 9 nucleotides line up with TRBD1. The CDR3 is 15 residues long. Germline CDR1 and CDR2: SGHTA and FQGNSA. Trimming removed 4 bases from V and 7 bases from J; junction bases left unmatched: 10. Here the CDR3 reads CASSSQGQGESGYTF. The DNA of the CDR3 is TGTGCCAGCAGCTCTCAGGGACAGGGAGAGTCTGGCTACACCTTC.

CDR3: CASSVDRGEAFF. CDR3 nucleotide sequence: TGTGCCAGCAGCGTTGACAGGGGCGAAGCTTTCTTT. The chain links TRBV7-9 to TRBJ1-1; 8 bases match TRBD1. Germline CDR1 is SEHNR and CDR2 is FQNEAQ (reference sequence). J gave up 8 bases and V 5 bases, and 4 bases lay outside the gene matches. The CDR3 runs to 12 residues.

V is TRBV13 and J is TRBJ2-3; perhaps TRBD1 as D (5 bases). In germline, CDR1 is PRHDT, CDR2 FYEKMQ (reference sequence). V shed 1 base and J shed 1 base, with 9 bases lying between them. The CDR3 runs to 15 residues. The CDR3 nucleotides read TGTGCCAGCAGCTTAGAGGGGCCGCGCACAGATACGCAGTATTTT. Amino acid sequence: CASSLEGPRTDTQYF.

The gene calls are TRBV4-1 and TRBJ1-2; possibly TRBD1 for D (5 bases). Trimming shortened V by 4 bases and J by 4 bases, and 16 bases separated the two germline ends. Germline CDR1 MGHRA, CDR2 YSYEKL. CDR3 size: 15 residues. The CDR3 DNA reads as TGCGCCAGCAGCCCCGACCCACAGGAGCTCTATGGCTACACCTTC. Its protein is CASSPDPQELYGYTF.

The rearrangement uses TRBV19 and TRBJ2-2, with 10 bases aligning to TRBD1. Germline V gene data show CDR1 as LNHDA and CDR2 as SQIVND (reference sequence). The CDR3 length is 16 residues. With 3 bases clipped from V and 8 bases from J, the junction kept 9 bases outside the gene matches. CDR3 sequence reads: CASSISRQGAQGELFF. CDR3 bases: TGTGCCAGTAGTATTTCGAGACAGGGGGCTCAAGGGGAGCTGTTTTTT.

Concerning this clone: At one boundary the junction diverges from the germline segment, which might be a read error. The rearrangement links TRBV11-2 to TRBJ1-2; the D gene is possibly TRBD1 (5 bases). The CDR3 extends over 12 amino acids. CDR1 SGHAT and CDR2 FQNNGV come from the germline V gene. The CDR3 DNA follows: TGTGCCAGCAGCTCGGGGGTTCGGCAGGACTCCTTC. This codes for CASSSGVRQDSF.

The chain employs TRBV11-2 and TRBJ2-7; possibly TRBD2 for D (5 bases). The CDR3 runs 14 residues. The ends were cut back, 5 bases at V and 3 bases at J, with 14 bases in the middle. The germline V gene encodes CDR1 SGHAT and CDR2 FQNNGV. The CDR3 DNA sequence: TGTGCCAGCAGCCCCAGAGAGGGTAACTACGAGCAGTACTTC. It translates to CASSPREGNYEQYF.

This clone was found once. The V call is TRBV27, the J call TRBJ2-1; 12 bases align to TRBD2. Losses at the gene ends were 5 bases for V and 9 bases for J; bases not matched to a gene: 11. Looked up from germline, CDR1 is MNHEY and CDR2 is SMNVEV (reference sequence). The CDR3 length is 16 residues. CDR3 sequence reads: CASSTRPSGGAIEQFF. CDR3 coding DNA: TGTGCCAGCAGTACAAGACCTAGCGGGGGGGCCATTGAGCAGTTCTTC.

The chain joins TRBV9 to TRBJ1-2, with D perhaps TRBD1 (5 bases). The CDR3 runs to 13 residues. V lost 3 bases and J 7 bases, leaving 13 bases between the germline ends. Germline V lookup: CDR1 SGDLS, CDR2 YYNGEE. Here the CDR3 DNA reads TGTGCCAGCAGCGCCCAGGGTTTGGTTGGCTACACCTTC. It translates to CASSAQGLVGYTF.

The V and J genes are TRBV27 and TRBJ1-1; D possibly corresponds to TRBD1 (5 bases). Germline CDR1 and CDR2: MNHEY and SMNVEV (reference sequence). This CDR3 has 17 residues. V dropped 4 bases and J dropped 4 bases, with 22 bases sitting between them. DNA of the CDR3: TGTGCCAGCAGTTCGCTGCCCGGACAACGAGAGAGCACTGAAGCTTTCTTT. Its translation is CASSSLPGQRESTEAFF.

The chain has TRBV19 and TRBJ1-1; the D gene is possibly TRBD1 (5 bases). Looked up from germline, CDR1 is LNHDA and CDR2 is SQIVND (reference sequence). V gave up 5 bases and J gave up 8 bases, with 21 bases separating them. The CDR3 is 15 residues long. The CDR3 bases are TGTGCCAGTAGTTTCCACCAGGGTTCGCGGCTGGAAGCTTTCTTT. Translating it yields CASSFHQGSRLEAFF.

The V call is TRBV30, the J call TRBJ1-6, with TRBD1 matching 8 bases. V dropped 4 bases and J dropped 8; count of bases not matched to a gene: 13. The CDR3 consists of 16 residues. The germline V gene encodes CDR1 GTSNPN and CDR2 SVGIG (reference sequence). CDR3 nucleotides: TGTGCCTGGACTGACCCAACAGGGGGAGTTTATTCACCCCTCCACTTT. Protein: CAWTDPTGGVYSPLHF.

The chain recombines TRBV2 with TRBJ2-4; D gene unclear. Trimming took 6 bases from V and 6 from J, leaving 9 bases between them. Germline V lookup: CDR1 SNHLY, CDR2 FYNNEI. The CDR3 is 12 amino acids. In DNA, the CDR3 is TGTGCCAGCAGGGCCCAAAGAAACATTCAGTACTTC. Encoded protein: CASRAQRNIQYF. Complete variable domain (other parts from reference TRBV2 and TRBJ2-4): EPEVTQTPSHQVTQMGQEVILRCVPISNHLYFYWYRQILGQKVEFLVSFYNNEISEKSEIFDDQFSVERPDGSNFTLKIRSTKLEDSAMYFCASRAQRNIQYFGAGTRLSVL.

V gene TRBV30 combines with J gene TRBJ1-2; 7 bases agree with TRBD1. V lost 5 bases and J lost 4; bases outside the gene matches: 13. The CDR3 totals 15 residues. CDR1 and CDR2 from the germline V gene are GTSNPN and SVGIG (reference sequence). The CDR3: CAWRGGSTELYGYTF. The CDR3 bases are TGTGCCTGGCGAGGGGGCTCAACGGAGCTCTATGGCTACACCTTC. Drawing the rest from reference TRBV30 and TRBJ1-2, the complete variable domain is SQTIHQWPATLVQPVGSPLSLECTVEGTSNPNLYWYRQAAGRGLQLLFYSVGIGQISSEVPQNLSASRPQDRQFILSSKKLLLSDSGFYLCAWRGGSTELYGYTFGSGTRLTVV.

CDR3 sequence reads: CASSWGTVNTEAFF. The CDR3 DNA reads as TGTGCCAGCAGCTGGGGGACAGTGAACACTGAAGCTTTCTTT. This chain connects TRBV7-2 to TRBJ1-1; TRBD1 matches 7 bases. Germline loops: CDR1 SGHTA, CDR2 FQGNSA. J gave up 0 bases and V 4 bases, and 2 bases lay outside the gene matches. The CDR3 runs to 14 residues. Filled out from reference TRBV7-2 and TRBJ1-1, the complete variable domain reads GAGVSQSPSNKVTEKGKDVELRCDPISGHTALYWYRQSLGQGLEFLIYFQGNSAPDKSGLPSDRFSAERTGGSVSTLTIQRTQQEDSAVYLCASSWGTVNTEAFFGQGTRLTVV.

The chain carries TRBV6-5 and TRBJ1-3, with D perhaps TRBD1 (6 bases). Trimming took off 8 bases at V and 0 bases at J, with 14 bases between the two ends. Germline V gene data show CDR1 as MNHEY and CDR2 as SVGAGI. This CDR3 is 15 amino acids long. CDR3 in amino acids: CASRVDSFSGNTIYF. The CDR3 DNA is TGTGCCAGCCGAGTGGACAGCTTCTCTGGAAACACCATATATTTT.